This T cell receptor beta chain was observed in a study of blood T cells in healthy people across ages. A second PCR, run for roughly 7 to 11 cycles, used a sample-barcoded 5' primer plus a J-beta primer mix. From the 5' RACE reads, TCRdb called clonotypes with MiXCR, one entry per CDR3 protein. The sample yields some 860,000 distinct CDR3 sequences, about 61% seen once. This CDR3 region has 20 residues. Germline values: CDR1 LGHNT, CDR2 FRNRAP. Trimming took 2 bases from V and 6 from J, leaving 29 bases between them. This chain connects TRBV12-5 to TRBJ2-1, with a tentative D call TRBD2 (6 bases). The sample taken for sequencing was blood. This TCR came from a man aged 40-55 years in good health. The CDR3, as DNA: TGTGCTAGTGGTTTGTCAGGACTACCCGTTCTTGGGACTGGTGGCAATGAGCAGTTCTTC. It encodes CASGLSGLPVLGTGGNEQFF.